This T cell receptor beta chain was identified during a study of blood T cell repertoires in COVID-19 (dated by TCRdb to about 2020). Context from the whole study: Samples covering the acute and convalescent phases of COVID-19 were provided by collaborators in the United States, Italy and Spain. Samples came from the ongoing ImmuneRACE study (first 160 participants) plus 1,254 subjects from 6 global collaborators. The sample metadata nearly always contained a de-identified subject ID, COVID-19 status, age in years and sex. HLA class I and class II types, where available, came from metadata supplied by the sample provider rather than from assay-based typing. The repertoires were released in a freely available public database meant as a resource for research on the immune response to SARS-CoV-2. The prospective study material was composed of cDNA or gDNA derived from T cells, B-cell-depleted T cells, or PBMCs. Subjects who had been exposed to COVID-19, were actively infected with it, or had recovered from it provided the deeply sampled blood TCRbeta repertoires that made up the dataset. Overall results and qualifications from the work: How much clinical and demographic metadata was included differed by source and by participant, and the metadata was provided uncurated.

In the prospective study, participants were roughly 18 to 100 years old, resided in fewer than 25 geographic areas of the United States, and were enrolled through a virtual design. In the prospective study, cohorts were assigned on the basis of participant-reported clinical history obtained from a screening survey and a study questionnaire. Recovered participants in ImmuneRACE Cohort 3 were defined by two consecutive negative NP/OP PCR tests, clearance by a healthcare professional, or resolution of symptoms. In the prospective study, mobile phlebotomists collected whole blood, serum and a nasopharyngeal or oropharyngeal swab from each participant. Participants in the prospective study had the option to provide additional blood draws and questionnaires over an approximately 2-month period. Before DNA extraction, prospective study blood samples were shipped either frozen or at room temperature. The CDR1 and CDR2 encoded by the germline V gene (reference sequence) are GTSNPN and SVGIG. Clipping removes 3 bases from V and 2 bases from J, with 7 as the unmatched junction base count. Including cysteine and phenylalanine, the CDR3 has 16 amino acids. Solely the CDR3 DNA is kept, with 48 bases framed from the first base.

TCRbeta CDR3 regions were amplified from genomic DNA by means of the immunoSEQ Assay, a bias-controlled multiplex PCR. The authors' analysis ran thus. The number of nucleated cells in each sample was estimated from the amplification of reference gene primers within the assay. Sequence reads were collapsed and filtered to measure the absolute abundance of every unique TCRbeta CDR3 rearrangement. For each sample, productive Simpson clonality was calculated as the square root of Simpson's diversity index over productive rearrangements. Here the immuneACCESS table is served through TCRdb, limited to in-frame sequences with V and J called. Missing clones are a known gap in these copies; in checked studies unresolved V genes cover under half, and the rest lacks a known reason. That table furnishes V, J and clone size, whereas the DNA furnished D and trimming. Recorded for this sample are fewer than 400,000 clones; 80% to 90% of them occurred a single time. The top ten clonotypes cover roughly 2.2% of the sample.

About this clone: Its antigen has not been determined. Base-call qualities are not available, and no considerably larger clone is one nucleotide away.

Specimen: PBMCs or T cells enriched from blood (not recorded which). This chain joins TRBV30 to TRBJ2-1, with 10 central nucleotides matching TRBD1. This TCR derives from a man aged 25 to 45 who had recovered from COVID-19. The DNA sequence follows: TGTGCCTGGAGCCGTGGCGGGACAGGGGCCTACAATGAGCAGTTCTTC. It translates as CAWSRGGTGAYNEQFF.